These T cell receptor beta chains were read from a single sample in a study of shared clonotypes between healthy human individuals. Sequencing was performed with immunoSEQ multiplex PCR; in TCRdb, only in-frame clones are kept and a portion is missing. Here the sample spans 2 million to 2.5 million clones, roughly 95% being singletons. The sample comprised naive CD8+ T cells sorted from blood. Receptor source: a young man in good health. Each CDR3 is given with its conserved first and last residue. The order of the fields is CDR3 protein, CDR3 DNA, D gene, J gene, V gene, clone size. D genes are given only for firm matches. The size entry is marked missing in some rows and otherwise reads once, few, many or a size class.

CDR3 protein: CASSHPGQEETQYF
CDR3 DNA: TGCGCCAGCAGCCACCCGGGACAGGAAGAGACCCAGTACTTC
D gene: TRBD1
J gene: TRBJ2-5
V gene: TRBV4-1
clone size: .

CDR3 protein: CSVEDTTALRRSYNEQFF
CDR3 DNA: TGCAGCGTTGAAGATACCACAGCCTTACGGCGCTCCTACAATGAGCAGTTCTTC
D gene: .
J gene: TRBJ2-1
V gene: TRBV29-1
clone size: .

CDR3 protein: CASMVGSYEQYF
CDR3 DNA: TGTGCCAGCATGGTAGGAAGCTACGAGCAGTACTTC
D gene: .
J gene: TRBJ2-7
V gene: TRBV5-6
clone size: .

CDR3 protein: CASSLGGSGNEQYF
CDR3 DNA: TGTGCCAGCAGTTTAGGAGGGAGCGGGAACGAGCAGTACTTC
D gene: TRBD2
J gene: TRBJ2-7
V gene: TRBV27
clone size: once

CDR3 protein: CAWSFGQGGEAFF
CDR3 DNA: TGTGCCTGGAGTTTCGGACAGGGAGGTGAAGCTTTCTTT
D gene: TRBD1
J gene: TRBJ1-1
V gene: TRBV30
clone size: .

CDR3 protein: CASSHTPGQSSYEQYF
CDR3 DNA: TGTGCCAGCAGCCATACGCCGGGACAGTCCTCCTACGAGCAGTACTTC
D gene: TRBD1
J gene: TRBJ2-7
V gene: TRBV7-9
clone size: .

CDR3 protein: CASSLSGGYNEQFF
CDR3 DNA: TGTGCCAGCAGCCTTAGCGGGGGTTACAATGAGCAGTTCTTC
D gene: TRBD2
J gene: TRBJ2-1
V gene: TRBV27
clone size: .

CDR3 protein: CASRYSGEQFF
CDR3 DNA: TGCGCCAGCAGATATAGCGGGGAGCAGTTCTTC
D gene: TRBD2
J gene: TRBJ2-1
V gene: TRBV5-1
clone size: .

CDR3 protein: CASSYEAAGSLREQYF
CDR3 DNA: TGTGCCAGCAGTTACGAGGCAGCTGGGTCACTGAGGGAGCAGTACTTC
D gene: .
J gene: TRBJ2-7
V gene: TRBV6-6
clone size: .

CDR3 protein: CASSFLTYEQYF
CDR3 DNA: TGTGCCAGCAGCTTTTTAACCTACGAGCAGTACTTC
D gene: .
J gene: TRBJ2-7
V gene: TRBV7-2
clone size: .

CDR3 protein: CASSFRGSYGYTF
CDR3 DNA: TGTGCCAGCAGTTTCAGGGGAAGCTATGGCTACACCTTC
D gene: .
J gene: TRBJ1-2
V gene: TRBV28
clone size: .

CDR3 protein: CASKTAGLGSEQYF
CDR3 DNA: TGTGCCAGCAAGACGGCAGGGCTGGGAAGCGAGCAGTACTTC
D gene: .
J gene: TRBJ2-7
V gene: TRBV6-5
clone size: .

CDR3 protein: CASSFIRGGVQPQHF
CDR3 DNA: TGTGCCAGCAGTTTCATCCGGGGTGGGGTTCAGCCCCAGCATTTT
D gene: .
J gene: TRBJ1-5
V gene: TRBV27
clone size: .

CDR3 protein: CASAGTGGFYEQYF
CDR3 DNA: TGTGCCAGTGCCGGGACAGGGGGCTTCTACGAGCAGTACTTC
D gene: TRBD1
J gene: TRBJ2-7
V gene: TRBV19
clone size: .

CDR3 protein: CASSLGMNNQPQHF
CDR3 DNA: TGTGCCAGCAGCTTAGGGATGAACAATCAGCCCCAGCATTTT
D gene: .
J gene: TRBJ1-5
V gene: TRBV7-6
clone size: .

CDR3 protein: CASRPANTGELFF
CDR3 DNA: TGTGCCAGCCGTCCAGCGAACACCGGGGAGCTGTTTTTT
D gene: .
J gene: TRBJ2-2
V gene: TRBV5-4
clone size: .

CDR3 protein: CASSGTSGDQETQYF
CDR3 DNA: TGTGCCAGCAGTGGGACTAGCGGGGACCAAGAGACCCAGTACTTC
D gene: TRBD2
J gene: TRBJ2-5
V gene: TRBV2
clone size: .

CDR3 protein: CASSQDISTGLSDTQYF
CDR3 DNA: TGCGCCAGCAGCCAAGATATTAGCACAGGGCTATCAGATACGCAGTATTTT
D gene: .
J gene: TRBJ2-3
V gene: TRBV4-3
clone size: .

CDR3 protein: CSVDAAGVRDEQYF
CDR3 DNA: TGCAGCGTTGACGCCGCGGGAGTGAGGGACGAGCAGTACTTC
D gene: TRBD2
J gene: TRBJ2-7
V gene: TRBV29-1
clone size: .

CDR3 protein: CASNTGSAYQETQYF
CDR3 DNA: TGTGCCAGTAATACAGGGAGCGCCTACCAAGAGACCCAGTACTTC
D gene: .
J gene: TRBJ2-5
V gene: TRBV6-5
clone size: once

CDR3 protein: CAISGTTQPVNEQFF
CDR3 DNA: TGTGCCATCAGTGGAACTACCCAACCCGTCAATGAGCAGTTCTTC
D gene: .
J gene: TRBJ2-1
V gene: TRBV10-3
clone size: once

CDR3 protein: CASSDRDTLDEQFF
CDR3 DNA: TGTGCCAGCAGTGACAGAGACACTTTGGATGAGCAGTTCTTC
D gene: .
J gene: TRBJ2-1
V gene: TRBV27
clone size: .

CDR3 protein: CASSYSSGTNNEQFF
CDR3 DNA: TGTGCCAGCAGTTACAGTTCCGGCACGAACAATGAGCAGTTCTTC
D gene: .
J gene: TRBJ2-1
V gene: TRBV6-5
clone size: .

CDR3 protein: CAIKLTSGTYEQYF
CDR3 DNA: TGTGCCATCAAATTGACTAGCGGGACCTACGAGCAGTACTTC
D gene: TRBD2
J gene: TRBJ2-7
V gene: TRBV10-3
clone size: .

CDR3 protein: CASSQDRGGRFTEAFF
CDR3 DNA: TGCGCCAGCAGCCAAGATCGAGGGGGCCGGTTCACTGAAGCTTTCTTT
D gene: TRBD1
J gene: TRBJ1-1
V gene: TRBV4-3
clone size: .

CDR3 protein: CASSTWAAQETQYF
CDR3 DNA: TGTGCCAGCAGCACCTGGGCAGCTCAAGAGACCCAGTACTTC
D gene: .
J gene: TRBJ2-5
V gene: TRBV6-5
clone size: .

CDR3 protein: CASAMGTSGYNEQFF
CDR3 DNA: TGTGCCAGCGCCATGGGGACTAGCGGTTACAATGAGCAGTTCTTC
D gene: TRBD2
J gene: TRBJ2-1
V gene: TRBV2
clone size: once

CDR3 protein: CASTGTGGMLAEAFF
CDR3 DNA: TGTGCCAGCACAGGGACAGGGGGCATGTTGGCTGAAGCTTTCTTT
D gene: TRBD1
J gene: TRBJ1-1
V gene: TRBV7-9
clone size: .

CDR3 protein: CASSYSGVPNEKLFF
CDR3 DNA: TGTGCCAGCAGTTACAGTGGGGTACCTAATGAAAAACTGTTTTTT
D gene: .
J gene: TRBJ1-4
V gene: TRBV6-5
clone size: .

CDR3 protein: CASSTSGTGGYEQYF
CDR3 DNA: TGTGCCAGCTCTACTTCCGGGACAGGGGGCTACGAGCAGTACTTC
D gene: TRBD1
J gene: TRBJ2-7
V gene: TRBV6-6
clone size: .

CDR3 protein: CASSSAARGWNGYTF
CDR3 DNA: TGTGCCAGCAGTTCCGCCGCCAGGGGATGGAATGGCTACACCTTC
D gene: .
J gene: TRBJ1-2
V gene: TRBV6-5
clone size: .

CDR3 protein: CASSVGASGRLETQYF
CDR3 DNA: TGTGCCAGCAGCGTAGGGGCTAGCGGGAGATTGGAGACCCAGTACTTC
D gene: TRBD2
J gene: TRBJ2-5
V gene: TRBV9
clone size: once

CDR3 protein: CASSWTTGADYGYTF
CDR3 DNA: TGTGCCAGCAGCTGGACGACAGGGGCAGACTATGGCTACACCTTC
D gene: TRBD1
J gene: TRBJ1-2
V gene: TRBV13
clone size: .

CDR3 protein: CASHGPGELFF
CDR3 DNA: TGTGCCAGCCACGGGCCCGGGGAGCTGTTTTTT
D gene: .
J gene: TRBJ2-2
V gene: TRBV18
clone size: .

CDR3 protein: CASSSKSGGYTEAFF
CDR3 DNA: TGTGCCAGCAGCTCAAAATCGGGGGGATACACTGAAGCTTTCTTT
D gene: .
J gene: TRBJ1-1
V gene: TRBV7-2
clone size: .

CDR3 protein: CASHYRDWSSYEQYF
CDR3 DNA: TGTGCCAGCCATTACCGGGACTGGAGCTCCTACGAGCAGTACTTC
D gene: .
J gene: TRBJ2-7
V gene: TRBV6-5
clone size: .

CDR3 protein: CASSPDRGPSYEQYF
CDR3 DNA: TGTGCCAGCAGCCCGGACAGGGGGCCTTCCTACGAGCAGTACTTC
D gene: TRBD1
J gene: TRBJ2-7
V gene: TRBV6-6
clone size: .

CDR3 protein: CASRPGSVETQYF
CDR3 DNA: TGTGCCAGCAGGCCGGGGAGTGTGGAGACCCAGTACTTC
D gene: .
J gene: TRBJ2-5
V gene: TRBV28
clone size: .